The clone carrying this T cell receptor (beta chain) turned up a few times. This specimen belongs to a study of blood T cell repertoires in COVID-19. About the study: Samples representing acute and convalescent COVID-19 were sourced from the United States, Italy and Spain.

The table came from immunoSEQ multiplex PCR; TCRdb's copy has only in-frame clones and leaves some out. The repertoire holds roughly 180,000 clones, 75% to 90% seen once, with 8.2% in the top ten. The V gene lost 6 bases and the J gene lost 0 bases, with 9 bases spanning the gap. This CDR3 region has 13 residues. CDR1 is MDHEN and CDR2 is SYDVKM in the germline V gene. This TCR came from a woman in her fifties or sixties with acute or convalescent COVID-19. V usage is TRBV28 and J usage is TRBJ2-7; no clear D gene. Specimen: peripheral blood. The DNA of the CDR3 is TGTGCCAGCAGCCCCTCGAGCTCCTACGAGCAGTACTTC. Its translation: CASSPSSSYEQYF.